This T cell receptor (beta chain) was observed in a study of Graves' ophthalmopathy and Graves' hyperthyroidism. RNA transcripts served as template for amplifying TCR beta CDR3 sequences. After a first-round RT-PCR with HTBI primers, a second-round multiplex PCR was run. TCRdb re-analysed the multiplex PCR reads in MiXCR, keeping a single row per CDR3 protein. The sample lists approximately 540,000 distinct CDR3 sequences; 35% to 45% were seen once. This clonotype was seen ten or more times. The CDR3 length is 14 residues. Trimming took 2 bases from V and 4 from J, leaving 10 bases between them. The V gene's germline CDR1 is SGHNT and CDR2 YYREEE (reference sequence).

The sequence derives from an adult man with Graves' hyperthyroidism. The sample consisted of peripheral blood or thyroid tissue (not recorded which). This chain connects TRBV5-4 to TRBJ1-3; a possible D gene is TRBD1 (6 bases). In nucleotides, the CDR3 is TGTGCCAGCAGCTTATACAGGGCAGGAAACACCATATATTTT. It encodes CASSLYRAGNTIYF.